This T cell receptor (beta chain) was captured in a study of T cells after yellow fever vaccination. Study-level information: The SMART-Seq v4 Ultra Low Input method served to prepare the low-cell-number fractions.

This clonotype came up a few times. Its antigen is still unknown. Germline V gene lookup returns CDR1 SEHNR and CDR2 FQNEAQ (reference sequence). CDR3 size: 12 residues. V lost 5 bases and J 10 bases, leaving 12 bases between the germline ends. Via MiXCR, TCRdb re-called the 5' RACE reads, giving one row per CDR3 protein. Of 150,000 to 200,000 distinct CDR3 sequences in the sample, about 11% were seen once. Study outcomes and limitations: The bulk population could contribute abundant contaminating clonotypes to FACS-sorted repertoires.

The chain combines TRBV7-9 with TRBJ2-1; D unresolved. This receptor was identified in a man younger than 35 who received the YFV17D yellow fever vaccine. The material was CD8+ T cells sorted from PBMCs, obtained 15 days after the yellow fever booster vaccination. The CDR3 here is CASSPVGPEQFF. As DNA, the CDR3 is TGTGCCAGCAGCCCGGTCGGCCCAGAGCAGTTCTTC. Drawing the rest from reference TRBV7-9 and TRBJ2-1, the complete variable domain is DTGVSQNPRHKITKRGQNVTFRCDPISEHNRLYWYRQTLGQGPEFLTYFQNEAQLEKSRLLSDRFSAERPKGSFSTLEIQRTEQGDSAMYLCASSPVGPEQFFGPGTRLTVL.